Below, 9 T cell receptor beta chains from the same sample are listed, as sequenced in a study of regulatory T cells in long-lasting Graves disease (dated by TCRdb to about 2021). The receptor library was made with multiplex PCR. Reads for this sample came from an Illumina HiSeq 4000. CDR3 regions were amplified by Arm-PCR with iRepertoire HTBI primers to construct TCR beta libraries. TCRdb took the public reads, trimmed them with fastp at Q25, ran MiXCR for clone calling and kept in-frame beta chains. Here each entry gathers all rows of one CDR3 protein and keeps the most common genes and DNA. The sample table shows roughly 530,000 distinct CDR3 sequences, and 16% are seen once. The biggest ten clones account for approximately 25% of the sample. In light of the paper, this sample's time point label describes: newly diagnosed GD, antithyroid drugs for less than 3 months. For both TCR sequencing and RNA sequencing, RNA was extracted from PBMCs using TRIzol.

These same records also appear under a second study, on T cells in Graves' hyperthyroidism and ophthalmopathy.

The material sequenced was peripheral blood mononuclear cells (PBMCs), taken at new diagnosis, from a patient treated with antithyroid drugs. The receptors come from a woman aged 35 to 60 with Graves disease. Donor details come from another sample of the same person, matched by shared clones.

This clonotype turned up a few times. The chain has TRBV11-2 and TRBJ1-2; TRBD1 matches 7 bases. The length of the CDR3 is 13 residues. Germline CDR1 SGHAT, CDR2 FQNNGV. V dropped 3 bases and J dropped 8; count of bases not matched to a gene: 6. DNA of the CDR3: TGTGCCAGCAGCTTCAGGGGGTCAGGAGGCTACACCTTC. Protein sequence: CASSFRGSGGYTF.

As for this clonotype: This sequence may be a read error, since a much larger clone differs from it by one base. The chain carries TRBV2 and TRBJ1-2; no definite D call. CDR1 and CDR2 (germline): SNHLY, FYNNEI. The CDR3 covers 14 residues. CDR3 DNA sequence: TGTGCCAGCAGCCAAGGGCCAGTCACCTATGGCCACACCTTC. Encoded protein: CASSQGPVTYGHTF.

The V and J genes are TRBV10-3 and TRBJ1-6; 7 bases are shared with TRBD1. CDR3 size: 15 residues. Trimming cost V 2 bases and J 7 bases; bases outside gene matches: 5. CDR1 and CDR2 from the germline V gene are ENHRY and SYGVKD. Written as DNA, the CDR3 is TGTGCCATCAGTGAGGGCCGGGACAGCAATTCACCCCTCCACTTT. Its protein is CAISEGRDSNSPLHF.

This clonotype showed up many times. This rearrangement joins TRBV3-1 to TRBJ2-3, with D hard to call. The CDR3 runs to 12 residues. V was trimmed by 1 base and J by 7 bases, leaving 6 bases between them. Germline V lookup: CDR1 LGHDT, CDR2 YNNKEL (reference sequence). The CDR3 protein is CASSQAANTQYF. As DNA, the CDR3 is TGTGCCAGCAGCCAAGCGGCGAATACGCAGTATTTT.

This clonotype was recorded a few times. The CDR3 DNA sequence: TGTGCCTGCTCAATCGGGAAGTCCTCACAGCCCCAGCATTTT. Encoded protein: CACSIGKSSQPQHF. The genes are TRBV30 and TRBJ1-5; no definite D call. The CDR3 is made up of 14 amino acids. Germline V gives CDR1 GTSNPN, CDR2 SVGIG (reference sequence). V lost 6 bases, J lost 7 bases, and 19 bases lay in between.

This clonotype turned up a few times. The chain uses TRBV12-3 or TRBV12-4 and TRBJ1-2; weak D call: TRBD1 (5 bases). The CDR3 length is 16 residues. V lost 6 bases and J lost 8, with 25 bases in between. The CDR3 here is CASSYGGTERGPGYTF. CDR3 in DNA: TGTGCCAGCAGCTATGGGGGGACGGAACGAGGCCCCGGCTACACCTTC.

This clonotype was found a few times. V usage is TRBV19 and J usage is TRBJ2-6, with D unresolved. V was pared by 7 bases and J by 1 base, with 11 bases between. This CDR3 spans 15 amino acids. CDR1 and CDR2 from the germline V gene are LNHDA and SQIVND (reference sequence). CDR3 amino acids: CASNSVGSGANVLTF. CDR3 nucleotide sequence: TGTGCCAGTAATTCCGTAGGATCTGGGGCCAACGTCCTGACTTTC.

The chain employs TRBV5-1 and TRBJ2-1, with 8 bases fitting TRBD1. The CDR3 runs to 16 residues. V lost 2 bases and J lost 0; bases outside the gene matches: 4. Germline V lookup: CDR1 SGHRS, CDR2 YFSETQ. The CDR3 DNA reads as TGCGCCAGCAGCTTTACCGGGACAGGCTCCTACAATGAGCAGTTCTTC. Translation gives CASSFTGTGSYNEQFF.

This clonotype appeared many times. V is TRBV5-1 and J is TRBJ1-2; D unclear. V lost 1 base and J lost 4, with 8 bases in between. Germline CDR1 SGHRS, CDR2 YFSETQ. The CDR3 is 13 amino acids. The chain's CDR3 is CASSLPGGYGYTF. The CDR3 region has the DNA TGCGCCAGCAGCTTGCCGGGAGGCTATGGCTACACCTTC.